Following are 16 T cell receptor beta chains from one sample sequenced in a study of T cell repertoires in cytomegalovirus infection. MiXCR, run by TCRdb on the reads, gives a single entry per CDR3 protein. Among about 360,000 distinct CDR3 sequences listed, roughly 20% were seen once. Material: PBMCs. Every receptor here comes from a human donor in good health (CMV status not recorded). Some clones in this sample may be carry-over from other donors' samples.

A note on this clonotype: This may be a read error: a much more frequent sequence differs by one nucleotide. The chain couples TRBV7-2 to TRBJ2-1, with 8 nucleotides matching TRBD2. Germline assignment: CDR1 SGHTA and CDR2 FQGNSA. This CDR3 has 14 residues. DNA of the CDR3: TGTGCCAGCAGCTATTTCTCGGGAGGGGTTGAGCGGTTCTTC. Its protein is CASSYFSGGVERFF.

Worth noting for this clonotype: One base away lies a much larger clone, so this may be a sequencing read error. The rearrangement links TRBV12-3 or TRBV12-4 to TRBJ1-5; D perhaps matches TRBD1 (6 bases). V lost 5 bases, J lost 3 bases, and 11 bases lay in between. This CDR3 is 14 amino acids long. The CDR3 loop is CASSQGHLNQPQHF. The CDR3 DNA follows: TGTGCCAGCAGTCAGGGACACCTCAATCAGCCCCAGCATTTT.

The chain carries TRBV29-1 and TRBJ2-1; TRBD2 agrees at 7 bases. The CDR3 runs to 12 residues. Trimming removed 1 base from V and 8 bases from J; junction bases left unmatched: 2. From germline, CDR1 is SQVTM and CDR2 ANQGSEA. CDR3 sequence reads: CSVEGEGYEQFF. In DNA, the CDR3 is TGCAGCGTTGAAGGGGAGGGTTATGAGCAGTTCTTC.

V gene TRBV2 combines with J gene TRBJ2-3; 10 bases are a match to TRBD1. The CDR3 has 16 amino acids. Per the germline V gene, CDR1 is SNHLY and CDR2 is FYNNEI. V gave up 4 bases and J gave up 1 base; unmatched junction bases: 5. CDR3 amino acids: CASSGPGTGGTDTQYF. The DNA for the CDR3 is TGTGCCAGCAGTGGACCCGGGACAGGGGGCACAGATACGCAGTATTTT.

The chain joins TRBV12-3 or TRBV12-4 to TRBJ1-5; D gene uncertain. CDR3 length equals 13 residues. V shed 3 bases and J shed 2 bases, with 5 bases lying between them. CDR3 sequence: CASSLFGNQPQHF. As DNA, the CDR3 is TGTGCCAGCAGTTTGTTCGGCAATCAGCCCCAGCATTTT.

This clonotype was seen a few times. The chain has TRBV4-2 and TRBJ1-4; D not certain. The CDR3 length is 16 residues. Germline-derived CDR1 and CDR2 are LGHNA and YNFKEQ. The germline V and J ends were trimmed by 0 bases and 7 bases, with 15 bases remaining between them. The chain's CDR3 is CASSQEGRGRSEKLFF. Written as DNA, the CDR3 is TGTGCCAGCAGCCAAGAAGGAAGAGGCAGAAGTGAAAAACTGTTTTTT.

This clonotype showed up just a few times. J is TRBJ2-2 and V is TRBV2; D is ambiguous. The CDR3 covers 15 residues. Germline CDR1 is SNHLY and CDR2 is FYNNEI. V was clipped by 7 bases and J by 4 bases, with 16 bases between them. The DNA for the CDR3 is TGTGCCAGCACCCCCTCCGCTAGTATCACCGGGGAGCTGTTTTTT. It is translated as CASTPSASITGELFF. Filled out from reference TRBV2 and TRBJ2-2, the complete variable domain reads EPEVTQTPSHQVTQMGQEVILRCVPISNHLYFYWYRQILGQKVEFLVSFYNNEISEKSEIFDDQFSVERPDGSNFTLKIRSTKLEDSAMYFCASTPSASITGELFFGEGSRLTVL.

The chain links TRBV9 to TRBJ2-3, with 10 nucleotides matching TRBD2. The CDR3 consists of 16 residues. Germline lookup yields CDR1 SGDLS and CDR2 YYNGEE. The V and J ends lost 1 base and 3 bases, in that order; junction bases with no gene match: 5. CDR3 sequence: CASSVRGSGGTDTQYF. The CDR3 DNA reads TGTGCCAGCAGCGTACGGGGTAGCGGGGGGACAGATACGCAGTATTTT.

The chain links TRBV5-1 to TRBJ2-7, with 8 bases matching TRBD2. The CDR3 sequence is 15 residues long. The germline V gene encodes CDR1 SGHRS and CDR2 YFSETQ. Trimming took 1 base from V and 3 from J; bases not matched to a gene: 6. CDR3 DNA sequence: TGCGCCAGCAGCTTGACGAGCGGGGGCGTCTACGAGCAGTACTTC. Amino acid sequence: CASSLTSGGVYEQYF.

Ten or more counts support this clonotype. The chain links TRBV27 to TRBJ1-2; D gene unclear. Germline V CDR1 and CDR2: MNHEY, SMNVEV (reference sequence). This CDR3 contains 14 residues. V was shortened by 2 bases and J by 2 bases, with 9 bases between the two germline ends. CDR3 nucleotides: TGTGCCAGCAGTTTACAAGGAGCGAACTATGGCTACACCTTC. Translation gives CASSLQGANYGYTF.

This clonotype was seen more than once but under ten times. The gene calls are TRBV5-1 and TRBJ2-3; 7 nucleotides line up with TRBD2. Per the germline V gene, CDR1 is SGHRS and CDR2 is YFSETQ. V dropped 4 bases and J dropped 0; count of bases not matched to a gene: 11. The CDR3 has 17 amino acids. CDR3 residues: CASSGRLADASTDTQYF. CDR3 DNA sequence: TGCGCCAGCAGCGGACGGCTAGCGGACGCTAGCACAGATACGCAGTATTTT.

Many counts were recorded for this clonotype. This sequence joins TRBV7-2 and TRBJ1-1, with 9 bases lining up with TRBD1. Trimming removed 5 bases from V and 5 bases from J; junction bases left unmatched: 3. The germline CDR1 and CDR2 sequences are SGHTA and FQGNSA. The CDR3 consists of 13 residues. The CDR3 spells CASSADRGTEAFF. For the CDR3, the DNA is TGTGCCAGCAGCGCTGACAGGGGGACTGAAGCTTTCTTT. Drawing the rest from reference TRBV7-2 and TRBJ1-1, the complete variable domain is GAGVSQSPSNKVTEKGKDVELRCDPISGHTALYWYRQSLGQGLEFLIYFQGNSAPDKSGLPSDRFSAERTGGSVSTLTIQRTQQEDSAVYLCASSADRGTEAFFGQGTRLTVV.

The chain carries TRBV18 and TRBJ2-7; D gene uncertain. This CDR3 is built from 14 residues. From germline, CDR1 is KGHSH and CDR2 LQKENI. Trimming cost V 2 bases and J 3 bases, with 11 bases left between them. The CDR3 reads CASSPIGVSYEQYF. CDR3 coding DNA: TGTGCCAGCTCACCAATTGGGGTTAGCTACGAGCAGTACTTC.

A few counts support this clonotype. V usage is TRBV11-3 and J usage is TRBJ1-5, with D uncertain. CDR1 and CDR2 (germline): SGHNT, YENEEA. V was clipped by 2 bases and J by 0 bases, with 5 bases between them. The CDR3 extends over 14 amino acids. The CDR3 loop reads CASSLSFSNQPQHF. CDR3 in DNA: TGTGCCAGCAGCTTAAGTTTTAGCAATCAGCCCCAGCATTTT.

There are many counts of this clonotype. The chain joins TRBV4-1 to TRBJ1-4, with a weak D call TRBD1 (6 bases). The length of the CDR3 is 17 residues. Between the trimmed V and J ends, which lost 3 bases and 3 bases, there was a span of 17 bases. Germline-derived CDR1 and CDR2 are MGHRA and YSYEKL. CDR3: CASSHGRGKEANEKLFF. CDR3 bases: TGCGCCAGCAGCCATGGCAGGGGAAAGGAAGCTAATGAAAAACTGTTTTTT.

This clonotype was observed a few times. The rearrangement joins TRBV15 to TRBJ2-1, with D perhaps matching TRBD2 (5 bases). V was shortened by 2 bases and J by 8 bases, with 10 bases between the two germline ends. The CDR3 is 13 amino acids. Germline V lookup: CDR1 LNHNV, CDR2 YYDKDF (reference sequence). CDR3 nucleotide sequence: TGTGCCACCAGCAGACCTCTCGGGGATGAGCAGTTCTTC. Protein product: CATSRPLGDEQFF.